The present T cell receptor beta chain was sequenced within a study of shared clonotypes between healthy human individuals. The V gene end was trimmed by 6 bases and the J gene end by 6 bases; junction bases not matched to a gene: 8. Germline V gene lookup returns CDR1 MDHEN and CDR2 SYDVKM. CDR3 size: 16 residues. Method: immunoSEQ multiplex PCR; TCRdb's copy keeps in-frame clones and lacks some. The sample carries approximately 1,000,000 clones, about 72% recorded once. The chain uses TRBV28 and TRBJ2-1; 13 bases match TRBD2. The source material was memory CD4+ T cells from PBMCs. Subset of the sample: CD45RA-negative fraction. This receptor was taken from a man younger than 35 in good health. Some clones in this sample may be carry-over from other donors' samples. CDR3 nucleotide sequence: TGTGCCAGCAGAACTAGCGGGAGGGCCCTCGGCAATGAGCAGTTCTTC. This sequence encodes CASRTSGRALGNEQFF.